Described below is a single TCR beta chain sequence and its context. Its target is unknown. The data were obtained in a study of T cells in Graves' hyperthyroidism and ophthalmopathy. What was amplified from RNA transcripts were TCR beta CDR3 regions. A set of HTBI primers served as the primers for a first-round RT-PCR of the TCR CDR3. TCRdb reprocessed the multiplex PCR reads via MiXCR and lists one record per CDR3 protein. The sample lists a few hundred thousand distinct CDR3 sequences, under 15% occurring once. Study-wide results and caveats: Ophthalmopathy was separated from stable hyperthyroidism by a 13 V-J model.

With a duration under 2 months, the hyperthyroidism was newly diagnosed in patients aged 18 to 65. Patients were excluded for uncontrolled infection, other autoimmune disease, pregnancy or lactation. This CDR3 has 15 amino acids. V was pared by 1 base and J by 6 bases, with 19 bases between. Germline V lookup: CDR1 DFQATT, CDR2 SNEGSKA (reference sequence). The clonotype comes from a woman aged 25 to 39 with Graves' hyperthyroidism. Input material: blood. The rearrangement uses TRBV20-1 and TRBJ2-7, with D possibly matching TRBD2 (5 bases). Here the CDR3 reads CSARGRRTYVGEQYF. The CDR3 bases are TGCAGTGCTAGAGGGAGAAGGACTTACGTAGGCGAGCAGTACTTC.